A selection of T cell receptor beta chains follows, all from one sample in a study of cytomegalovirus exposure and HLA in healthy donors. Data came from immunoSEQ multiplex PCR; TCRdb stores just in-frame clones and leaves some out. Of 75,000 or so clones in the sample, 65% to 80% are singletons; the top ten hold 20% to 25%. The sequencing sample was made of PBMCs. These receptors all come from a man in his forties or fifties in good health and CMV-seropositive. Each CDR3 is given with its conserved first and last residue. The D gene is left open where the match is weak. Not all rows give a size; the values are once, few, many and, for expanded clones, a class.

>.|TRBV19|TRBJ1-5|.
TGTGCCAGTAGGCAGGGGCTCGATCAGCCCCAGCATTTT
CASRQGLDQPQHF
>TRBD1|TRBV29-1|TRBJ2-2|.
TGCAGCGTTTTGGGCCTGGGAGGACAGGGCACCGGGGAGCTGTTTTTT
CSVLGLGGQGTGELFF
>TRBD2|TRBV28|TRBJ2-7|.
TGTGCCACCCGTAAGGGGCGACTAGCGCGCGAGCAGTACTTC
CATRKGRLAREQYF
>.|TRBV30|TRBJ1-5|.
TGTGCCTGGAGTGTATCGGGAGGGAGTCAGCCCCAGCATTTT
CAWSVSGGSQPQHF
>.|TRBV19|TRBJ1-4|.
TGTGCCAGTAGTAATTTATTTGGTCGGCAGGCTAATGAAAAACTGTTTTTT
CASSNLFGRQANEKLFF
>.|TRBV28|TRBJ2-3|.
TGTGCCAGCAGTCCCGGGGGGCCTAGCACAGATACGCAGTATTTT
CASSPGGPSTDTQYF
>TRBD1|TRBV28|TRBJ2-1|few
TGTGCCAGCAGTGCCGGACAGGGGAGAACCTACAATGAGCAGTTCTTC
CASSAGQGRTYNEQFF
>TRBD2|TRBV15|TRBJ2-7|.
TGTGCCACCAGCAGACCGAGCGGGGTCTCCTACGAGCAGTACTTC
CATSRPSGVSYEQYF
>TRBD1|TRBV18|TRBJ1-1|.
TGTGCCAGCTCACCGGGTCAGGGGGCGCTTACTGAAGCTTTCTTT
CASSPGQGALTEAFF
>TRBD1|TRBV10-3|TRBJ2-7|.
TGTGCCATCAGTGTGGGGACAGGGCCCTCCTACGAGCAGTACTTC
CAISVGTGPSYEQYF
>.|TRBV5-1|TRBJ1-1|.
TGCGCCAGCAGCCAAACTCGGGGATTCAAGACTGAAGCTTTCTTT
CASSQTRGFKTEAFF
>TRBD1|TRBV7-9|TRBJ1-1|few
TGTGCCAGCAGCGATACAGGGGGAACTGAAGCTTTCTTT
CASSDTGGTEAFF
>TRBD1|TRBV30|TRBJ1-1|.
TGTGCCTGCGACAGGGGGTTGAACACTGAAGCTTTCTTT
CACDRGLNTEAFF
>.|TRBV10-1|TRBJ1-5|.
TGCGCCAGCAGTGAACTACTTGACAGTAATCAGCCCCAGCATTTT
CASSELLDSNQPQHF
>TRBD2|TRBV7-2|TRBJ2-5|.
TGTGCCAGCAGCTTCTGGACTAGCGGGGAAGAGACCCAGTACTTC
CASSFWTSGEETQYF
>.|TRBV21-1|TRBJ1-1|.
TGTGCCAGCGTGGCCTCGGGGGTTCTGCTCACTGAAGCTTTCTTT
CASVASGVLLTEAFF
>TRBD1|TRBV7-3|TRBJ2-7|.
TGTGCCAGCAGCACAACCGGGACAGGGGCCTACGAGCAGTACTTC
CASSTTGTGAYEQYF
>.|TRBV30|TRBJ1-1|.
TGTGCCTGGAGCGCAGGGGCAACTGAAGCTTTCTTT
CAWSAGATEAFF
>TRBD1|TRBV4-1|TRBJ2-7|.
TGCGCCAGCAGCCACTCTCCGGGGACAGCAAGCTCCTACGAGCAGTACTTC
CASSHSPGTASSYEQYF
>.|TRBV28|TRBJ1-3|.
TGTGCCAGCAGTTTATTCCAAATCGGGGGCTCTGGAAACACCATATATTTT
CASSLFQIGGSGNTIYF
>TRBD1|TRBV7-8|TRBJ2-3|.
TGTGCCAGCAGCCCTAACCGACAGGGGGGCACAGATACGCAGTATTTT
CASSPNRQGGTDTQYF
>.|TRBV27|TRBJ2-7|.
TGTGCCAGCAGGGGGGACCGGGGGACCTACGAGCAGTACTTC
CASRGDRGTYEQYF
>TRBD1|TRBV18|TRBJ1-1|.
TGTGCCAGCTCACCCGGGACAGGGTTGGGGGCTGAAGCTTTCTTT
CASSPGTGLGAEAFF
>.|TRBV30|TRBJ1-1|.
TGTGCCTGGAGTTGGACAGCGAACACTGAAGCTTTCTTT
CAWSWTANTEAFF
>.|TRBV30|TRBJ1-1|once
TGTGCCTTACAAACAGGGTATAGTAGTGGAGCTGAAGCTTTCTTT
CALQTGYSSGAEAFF
>.|TRBV11-3|TRBJ1-4|.
TGTGCCAGCAGCCGCAGTACGGGGGAAAAACTGTTTTTT
CASSRSTGEKLFF
>TRBD1|TRBV5-4|TRBJ2-7|.
TGTGCCAGCAGCTCCAGGACAGGGGAGAACGAGCAGTACTTC
CASSSRTGENEQYF
>.|TRBV4-1|TRBJ1-5|.
TGCGCCAGCAGCCAAGTTTCAGGGGCGCGGGTCCAGCCCCAGCATTTT
CASSQVSGARVQPQHF
>.|TRBV4-1|TRBJ1-1|.
TGCGCCAGCAGCCAAGATCTCGACAGGAACACTGAAGCTTTCTTT
CASSQDLDRNTEAFF
>TRBD2|TRBV30|TRBJ2-7|.
TGTGCCTGGAGTCCGGGGGGGCCGCTTGACGAGCAGTACTTC
CAWSPGGPLDEQYF
>TRBD2|TRBV30|TRBJ2-1|.
TGTGCCTGGAGTGTAGGTGGCGGGGGAATGAATGAGCAGTTCTTC
CAWSVGGGGMNEQFF
>TRBD2|TRBV10-3|TRBJ2-7|once
TGTGCCATCAGTGATCCGGGGACTAGCGGGGGGGCTGTGTACTTC
CAISDPGTSGGAVYF
>TRBD1|TRBV19|TRBJ2-5|.
TGTGCCAGTAGTATGTACGGAACAGGGGGAGCGGGAGAGACCCAGTACTTC
CASSMYGTGGAGETQYF
>TRBD1|TRBV5-1|TRBJ1-1|few
TGCGCCAGCAGCAGATCAACAGGGGAAGGGACTGAAGCTTTCTTT
CASSRSTGEGTEAFF
>.|TRBV19|TRBJ2-7|.
TGTGCCAGCGGACTCGGGGGCGAGCAGTACTTC
CASGLGGEQYF
>.|TRBV9|TRBJ1-1|.
TGTGCCAGCAGCGCAGGCACTGAAGCTTTCTTT
CASSAGTEAFF
>.|TRBV7-3|TRBJ2-5|.
TGTGCCAGCAGCCCCGGACAAGGAGAGACCCAGTACTTC
CASSPGQGETQYF
>TRBD1|TRBV5-1|TRBJ2-2|few
TGCGCCAGCAGCCCCAGGGGGCGAGACACCGGGGAGCTGTTTTTT
CASSPRGRDTGELFF
>.|TRBV9|TRBJ1-6|once
TGTGCCAGCTCCGCAGTGCAATATAATTCACCCCTCCACTTT
CASSAVQYNSPLHF
>.|TRBV7-2|TRBJ1-1|.
TGTGCCAGCAGCTTACTCGGGGGGAACACTGAAGCTTTCTTT
CASSLLGGNTEAFF
>.|TRBV18|TRBJ1-2|.
TGTGCCAGCTCACCACCGGTCGGGTGGCGGGATTCGGGAGGCTACACCTTC
CASSPPVGWRDSGGYTF
>TRBD2|TRBV7-3|TRBJ2-5|.
TGTGCCAGCAGCTTAGGGACTAGCGGGGGGTTGGGCGAGACCCAGTACTTC
CASSLGTSGGLGETQYF
>.|TRBV7-2|TRBJ1-1|.
TGTGCCAGCAGCTTAGATGGGGGGGTTACTGAAGCTTTCTTT
CASSLDGGVTEAFF
>TRBD1|TRBV28|TRBJ1-2|.
TGTGCCAGCTGTGGGGGCAACAGGGGAGTAAGCTACACCTTC
CASCGGNRGVSYTF